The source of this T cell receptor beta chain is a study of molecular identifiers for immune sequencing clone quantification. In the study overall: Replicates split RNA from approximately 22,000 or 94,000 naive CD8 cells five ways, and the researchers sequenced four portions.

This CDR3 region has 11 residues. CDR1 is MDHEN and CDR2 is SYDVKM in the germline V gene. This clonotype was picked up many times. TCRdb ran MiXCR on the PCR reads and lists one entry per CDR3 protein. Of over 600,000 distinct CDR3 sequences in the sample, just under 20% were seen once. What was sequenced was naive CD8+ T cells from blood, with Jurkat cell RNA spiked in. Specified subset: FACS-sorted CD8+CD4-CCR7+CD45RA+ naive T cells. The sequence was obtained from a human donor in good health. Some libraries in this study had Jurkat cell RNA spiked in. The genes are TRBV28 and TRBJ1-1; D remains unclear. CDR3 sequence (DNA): TGTGTAAGCAGCCTCGGCACTGAAGCTTTCTTT. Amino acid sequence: CVSSLGTEAFF.